The present T cell receptor (beta chain) was sequenced within a study of monozygotic twins with inflammatory bowel disease. Findings of the study overall: Repertoire similarity matched across concordant and discordant twins, perhaps owing to limited power. Treatment differences in immunosuppression may have added variability to the repertoires of patients. Healthy co-twins exceeded IBD patients in TCRbeta diversity as measured by inverse Simpson. Especially with disease activity, IBD patients had fewer clonotypes in common with others than healthy twins did.

In germline, CDR1 is SGDLS, CDR2 YYNGEE. The CDR3 is made up of 15 amino acids. TCRdb reanalyzed the 5' RACE reads and collapses them to one entry per CDR3 protein, without DNA. This sample's table has 330,000 or so distinct CDR3 sequences. Comments on this clonotype: Its antigen remains unknown.

The chain combines TRBV9 with TRBJ1-1; TCRdb reports TRBD1, a call that lacks DNA to check it against. Sequences were obtained from blood. This TCR came from a human donor with ulcerative colitis or Crohn's disease, or a healthy co-twin of an affected twin (not recorded which). CDR3 residues: CASSASPAGNTEAFF.